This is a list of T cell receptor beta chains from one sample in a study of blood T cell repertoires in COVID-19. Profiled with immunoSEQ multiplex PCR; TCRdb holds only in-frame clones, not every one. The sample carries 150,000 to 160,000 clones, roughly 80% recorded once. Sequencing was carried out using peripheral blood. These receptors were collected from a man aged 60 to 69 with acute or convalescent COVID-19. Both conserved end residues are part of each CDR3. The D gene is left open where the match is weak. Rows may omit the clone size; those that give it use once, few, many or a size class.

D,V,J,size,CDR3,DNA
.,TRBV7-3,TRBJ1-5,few,CASSLKKAEYSNQPQHF,TGTGCCAGCAGCCTAAAAAAGGCGGAGTATAGCAATCAGCCCCAGCATTTT
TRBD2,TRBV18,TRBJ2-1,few,CASSLISGVYNEQFF,TGTGCCAGCTCACTGATTAGCGGGGTATACAATGAGCAGTTCTTC
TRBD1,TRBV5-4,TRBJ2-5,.,CASSLPDRQETQYF,TGTGCCAGCAGCCTACCGGACAGGCAAGAGACCCAGTACTTC
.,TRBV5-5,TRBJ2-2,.,CASSPHDTNTGELFF,TGTGCCAGCAGCCCCCACGACACGAACACCGGGGAGCTGTTTTTT
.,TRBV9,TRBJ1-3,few,CASSHSPGSTGNTIYF,TGTGCCAGCAGCCACTCTCCTGGGAGTACTGGAAACACCATATATTTT
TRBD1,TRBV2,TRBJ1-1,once,CASIGETGGRAFF,TGTGCCAGCATCGGTGAGACAGGGGGCAGAGCTTTCTTT
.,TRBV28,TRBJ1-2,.,CASSLSGQYGYTF,TGTGCCAGCAGTTTGTCAGGACAGTATGGCTACACCTTC
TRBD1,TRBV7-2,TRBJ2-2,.,CASSFRGGSPPGELFF,TGTGCCAGCAGCTTCCGAGGGGGCTCACCGCCCGGGGAGCTGTTTTTT
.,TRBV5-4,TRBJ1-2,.,CASSLAGSAYGYTF,TGTGCCAGCAGCTTGGCGGGGTCAGCCTATGGCTACACCTTC
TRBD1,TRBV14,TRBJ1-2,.,CASSPTGTGNGYTF,TGTGCCAGCAGCCCTACCGGGACAGGGAATGGCTACACCTTC
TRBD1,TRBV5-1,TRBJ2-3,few,CASSRDRPTDTQYF,TGCGCCAGCAGTCGGGACAGGCCCACAGATACGCAGTATTTT
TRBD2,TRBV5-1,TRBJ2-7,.,CASSSGTSGGVSSYEQYF,TGCGCCAGCAGCTCCGGGACTAGCGGGGGGGTTAGCTCCTACGAGCAGTACTTC
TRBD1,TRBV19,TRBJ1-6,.,CASTRGGVSNSPLHF,TGTGCCAGTACTCGAGGGGGCGTTAGTAATTCACCCCTCCACTTT
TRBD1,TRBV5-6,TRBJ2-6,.,CASRSPGTGSSGANVLTF,TGTGCCAGCAGGTCACCCGGGACAGGAAGCTCTGGGGCCAACGTCCTGACTTTC
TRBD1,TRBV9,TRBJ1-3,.,CASSARDRVGNTIYF,TGTGCCAGCAGCGCTCGGGACAGGGTTGGAAACACCATATATTTT
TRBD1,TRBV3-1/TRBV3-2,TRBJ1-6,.,CASAFSDREKSPLHF,TGTGCCAGCGCCTTTTCAGACAGGGAAAAGTCACCCCTCCACTTT
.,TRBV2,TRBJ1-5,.,CASSDRLRNQPQHF,TGTGCCAGCAGTGATCGACTGCGCAATCAGCCCCAGCATTTT
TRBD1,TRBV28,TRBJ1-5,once,CASRSKDRGVNQPQHF,TGTGCCAGCAGGTCGAAGGACAGGGGGGTCAATCAGCCCCAGCATTTT
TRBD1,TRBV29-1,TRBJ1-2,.,CSVASAGTGDGYTF,TGCAGCGTTGCGTCCGCCGGGACAGGGGATGGCTACACCTTC
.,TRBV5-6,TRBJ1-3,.,CASTKGVLAGNTIYF,TGTGCCAGCACCAAAGGAGTCCTAGCTGGAAACACCATATATTTT
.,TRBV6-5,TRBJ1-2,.,CASSYSGIAAGYTF,TGTGCCAGCAGTTACTCGGGAATAGCGGCTGGCTACACCTTC
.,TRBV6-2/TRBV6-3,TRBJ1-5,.,CASSLGPGQPQHF,TGTGCCAGCAGCCTGGGCCCAGGGCAGCCCCAGCATTTT
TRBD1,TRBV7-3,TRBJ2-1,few,CASSPTTGEKPRQFF,TGTGCCAGCAGCCCGACGACAGGGGAGAAACCAAGGCAGTTCTTC
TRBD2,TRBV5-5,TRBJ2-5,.,CASSLDMGGRSQYF,TGTGCCAGCAGCTTGGATATGGGGGGGAGGTCCCAGTACTTC
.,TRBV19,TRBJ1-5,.,CASSIVRTANQPQHF,TGTGCCAGTAGTATAGTTAGGACAGCAAATCAGCCCCAGCATTTT
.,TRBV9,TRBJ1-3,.,CASSVATGHSSGNTIYF,TGTGCCAGCAGCGTAGCTACGGGTCATTCCTCTGGAAACACCATATATTTT
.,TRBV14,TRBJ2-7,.,CASSQGPSSVGLRSYEQYF,TGTGCCAGCAGCCAAGGTCCGTCTAGCGTAGGCCTCAGGTCCTACGAGCAGTACTTC
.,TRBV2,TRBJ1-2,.,CASSGGGGYTF,TGTGCCAGCAGTGGGGGAGGGGGCTACACCTTC
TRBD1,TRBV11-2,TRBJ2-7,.,CASSLVAGGTGPYEQYF,TGTGCCAGCAGCTTAGTCGCTGGCGGGACAGGCCCCTACGAGCAGTACTTC
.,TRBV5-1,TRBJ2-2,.,CASRGRMNTGELFF,TGCGCCAGCAGGGGGCGGATGAACACCGGGGAGCTGTTTTTT
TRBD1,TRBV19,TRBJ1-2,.,CASNDRVKGYTF,TGTGCCAGTAACGACAGGGTCAAAGGCTACACCTTC
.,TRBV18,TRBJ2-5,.,CASSHSTLRTPLGETQYF,TGTGCCAGCTCACATTCTACTCTAAGGACACCCCTAGGGGAGACCCAGTACTTC
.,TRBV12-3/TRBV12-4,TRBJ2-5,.,CASRRGQETQYF,TGTGCCAGCAGGAGGGGGCAAGAGACCCAGTACTTC
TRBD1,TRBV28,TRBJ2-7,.,CASSFRDRAVGEQYF,TGTGCCAGCAGTTTCCGGGACAGGGCCGTAGGAGAGCAGTACTTC
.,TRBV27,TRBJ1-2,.,CASRAPGHSNYGYTF,TGTGCCAGCAGAGCCCCGGGACACTCTAACTATGGCTACACCTTC